This entry is about one T cell receptor beta chain. This clone was recorded only once. The target of this receptor is not known. Base qualities are not at hand, and no much larger clone is one base apart. Sorted unstimulated T cells and proliferating T cells recovered from mixed lymphocyte reactions underwent TCRbeta CDR3 sequencing. Fresh whole blood from roughly ten HLA-typed healthy donors was used to isolate PBMCs. These data come from a study of siplizumab effects on memory and regulatory T cells (dated 2019 in TCRdb). Broadly, across the study: The effect of the anti-CD2 antibody siplizumab on alloreactive T-cell subsets was examined in allogeneic mixed lymphocyte reactions constructed from human PBMCs.

Here is what the overall study found, with its caveats: Roughly 75-97% of proliferating CD4+ or CD8+ clones could not be assigned a naive or memory phenotype. Whether proliferating Tregs from siplizumab cultures were suppressive was not functionally confirmed. Because sequences below about 10^-5 frequency were poorly captured, only a minor fraction of alloreactive clones could be mapped to unstimulated subsets. The cumulative frequency of alloreactive sequences that could be traced back to unstimulated CD4+ memory T cells was significantly reduced by siplizumab. Among mappable alloreactive CD4+ clones, an average Treg-derived fraction of roughly 71% was observed with siplizumab, compared with 25% to 30% in control reactions. Unstimulated naive T cells appeared more diverse than memory T cells, and naive cells seemed to contribute substantially to the alloresponse.

V and J are truncated by 4 bases and 10 bases respectively, leaving an intervening sequence of 17 bases. CDR1 and CDR2 were assigned from the germline V gene as LGHNA and YNFKEQ. The CDR3 goes from the cysteine to the phenylalanine over 15 residues. The DNA shown is the 45-base CDR3, in frame from base 1. Libraries were prepared through the immunoSEQ multiplex PCR assay. The deep sequencing platform assayed roughly 10^5 TCR templates per sample. Genomic DNA extracted from sorted T cells was used for TCRbeta CDR3 sequencing. Processing in the source paper ran as follows. The R programming language was used for clonal analysis of TCRbeta CDR3 data. Unstimulated samples were compared with post-reaction CFSE-low samples to define alloreactive CD4+ and CD8+ clones. Regulatory or non-regulatory origin was assigned to alloreactive CD4+ clones by matching of sequences to sorted unstimulated Treg and non-Treg repertoires. The table was pulled from immuneACCESS by TCRdb, which kept in-frame rearrangements only. Such tables lose some clones; where checked, under half of the loss comes from unresolved V genes, and the rest has no known cause. Clonal size and the V and J genes are those of that table, whereas D and trimming came from the DNA. The table for this sample lists over 90,000 clones; 90% to 95% of them were counted only once. Roughly 1.1% of the sample belongs to the ten largest clones.

The sequence is built from TRBV4-2 and TRBJ1-6; the D gene identity is not certain. The sequenced material came from CD4+ T cells sorted from blood. This sequence was found in a human donor in good health. Here the CDR3 is given as CASSPYAGSRSPLHF. The bases read TGTGCCAGCAGCCCATACGCTGGCAGCCGGTCACCCCTCCACTTT.